This T cell receptor (beta chain) was observed in a study of CD8+ T cells in alopecia areata (dated by TCRdb to 2016 to 2019). Looking at the study overall: Treated patients were enrolled in an open-label pilot trial of oral tofacitinib, 5 to 10 mg twice daily, for moderate-to-severe alopecia areata. High-throughput TCRbeta sequencing was used to examine T cell clonal expansion in alopecia areata in both the C3H/HeJ mouse model and human patients. Biopsies were taken from tofacitinib-treated patients at baseline and at 4 and 24 weeks of treatment, and a later scalp biopsy was taken in several of the tofacitinib-treated patients. TCRbeta CDR3 regions were amplified by immunoSEQ multiplex PCR using 35 Vbeta forward and 13 Jbeta reverse primers. Patients stayed on tofacitinib for 6 to 18 months and then had 6 months of follow-up off drug so that delayed response and recurrence could be assessed. RNA was obtained with the PAXgene miRNA kit for fixed scalp, the miRNeasy kit for PBMCs, and the RNeasy kit for mouse skin. In treated patients, disease severity was measured using the SALT score, which gives the percentage of scalp surface area affected. Scalp tissue and sorted CD4+ and CD8+ peripheral blood T cells from patchy and totalis/universalis alopecia areata patients and from healthy controls were covered by human TCRbeta sequencing. Clonality in the scalp was compared among normal scalp (n=4), patchy alopecia areata scalp (n=8), and alopecia totalis/universalis scalp (n=8).

The germline V gene encodes CDR1 MGHRA and CDR2 YSYEKL. Its CDR3 holds 17 amino acids, cysteine through phenylalanine. The DNA shown is the 51-base CDR3, in frame from base 1. V is pared back by 1 base and J by 5 bases, with 17 bases lying between the germline termini. Study-level results and caveats: Resident alphabeta T cells in normal human skin are also sequenced, complicating scalp TCR repertoire analysis, unlike mouse skin dominated by gammadelta T cells. Many expanded lesional clones persisted in scalp and blood during tofacitinib treatment, which may partly explain relapse after stopping treatment. Shared TCR sequences between patients were less evident than in mice, which may be partly attributable to HLA diversity in the patient population. Because the treated cohort was small and had only one nonresponder, larger studies are needed to examine links between baseline CD8+ expansion and response. Tofacitinib significantly lowered scalp clonality and the number of expanded CD8+ clones among the top 100 scalp clones. Compared with normal scalp, lesional scalp, particularly in alopecia totalis/universalis, had higher clonality and more expanded CD8+ clones, which suggests antigenic drive.

Sample time point, as interpreted from the label and publication: about four weeks on oral tofacitinib. The sample's treatment or condition label is to be understood as: oral pan-JAK inhibitor, 5-10 mg twice daily. Lesional scalp punch biopsies and peripheral blood were obtained from alopecia areata patients. PBMCs were separated by density centrifugation and stained for CD3, CD4 and CD8, after which CD4+ and CD8+ T cells were sorted on a FACSAria. Receptors were amplified or captured by the immunoSEQ multiplex PCR assay. RNA was extracted from all samples and reverse transcribed into cDNA as template for TCR sequencing. SuperScript III was used for first-strand cDNA synthesis, primed with a 2:1 mix of oligo-dT and random hexamers. A synthetic immune receptor repertoire was used to gauge amplification bias, and whatever bias remained was removed computationally. As for the authors' bioinformatics: Raw reads were preprocessed to remove errors, and CDR3 was defined by IMGT conventions from the conserved cysteine to phenylalanine. Clonality was computed as 1 minus the Shannon entropy, with the entropy normalized by log2 of the number of productive unique TCRs. Scalp TCRbeta sequences were cross-referenced with sorted blood CD4 and CD8 repertoires so that the CD4 or CD8 identity of scalp clones could be inferred. TCRdb carries this immuneACCESS record with in-frame sequences only. Its versions omit some clonotypes, under half of them owing to an unresolved V gene in the studies checked, with the rest unexplained. The DNA was the basis for D and trimming; V, J and clone size are from that table. This sample gives under 250,000 clones in total; about 58% of them show up just once. Of the sample, 1.6% falls within the top ten clones.

Notes on this clone: The antigen it recognizes is unknown. It has no much larger one-base neighbor in the sample; base qualities were not kept.

The TCR was taken from a human donor with alopecia areata. The chain is assembled from TRBV4-1 and TRBJ1-4, with TRBD1 tentatively as D gene (6 bases match). The source material was CD4+ T cells sorted from blood, sampled at week 4, from a patient treated with tofacitinib. CDR3 region: CASSQARGQGLNEKLFF. The DNA sequence reads TGCGCCAGCAGCCAAGCCCGGGGGCAAGGCCTAAATGAAAAACTGTTTTTT.